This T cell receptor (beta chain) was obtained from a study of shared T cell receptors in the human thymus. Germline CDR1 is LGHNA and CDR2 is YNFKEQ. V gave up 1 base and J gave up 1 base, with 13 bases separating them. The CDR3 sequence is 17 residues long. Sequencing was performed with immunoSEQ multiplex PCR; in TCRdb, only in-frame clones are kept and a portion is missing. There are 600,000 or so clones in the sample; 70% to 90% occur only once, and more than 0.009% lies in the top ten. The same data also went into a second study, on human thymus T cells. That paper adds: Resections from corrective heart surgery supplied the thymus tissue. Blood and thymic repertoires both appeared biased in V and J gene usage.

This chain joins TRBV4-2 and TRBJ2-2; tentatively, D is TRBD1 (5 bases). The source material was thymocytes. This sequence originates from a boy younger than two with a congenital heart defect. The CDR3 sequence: CASSQVISRENTGELFF. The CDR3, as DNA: TGTGCCAGCAGCCAAGTAATCAGCAGGGAGAACACCGGGGAGCTGTTTTTT.